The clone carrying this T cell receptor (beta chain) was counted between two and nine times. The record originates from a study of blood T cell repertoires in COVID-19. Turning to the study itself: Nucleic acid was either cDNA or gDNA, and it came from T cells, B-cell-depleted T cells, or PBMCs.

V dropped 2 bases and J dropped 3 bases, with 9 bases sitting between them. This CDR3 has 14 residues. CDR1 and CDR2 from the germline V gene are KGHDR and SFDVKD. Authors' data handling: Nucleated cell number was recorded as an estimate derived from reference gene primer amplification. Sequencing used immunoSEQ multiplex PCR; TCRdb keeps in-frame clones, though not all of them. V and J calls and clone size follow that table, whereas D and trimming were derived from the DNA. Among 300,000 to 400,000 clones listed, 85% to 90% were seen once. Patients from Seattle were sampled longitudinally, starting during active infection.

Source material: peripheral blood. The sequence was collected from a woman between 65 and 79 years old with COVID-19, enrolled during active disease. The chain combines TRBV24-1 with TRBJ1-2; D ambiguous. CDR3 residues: CATSDWRVDYGYTF. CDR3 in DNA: TGTGCCACCAGTGATTGGAGGGTGGACTATGGCTACACCTTC.